The next 8 T cell receptor beta chains were all read from a single sample in a study of blood T cell repertoires in COVID-19. Data came from immunoSEQ multiplex PCR; TCRdb stores just in-frame clones and leaves some out. The sample holds roughly 200,000 clones, about 80% seen once. Sequencing used peripheral blood. These TCRs come from a human donor in a cohort sampled during active COVID-19.

This chain joins TRBV7-2 and TRBJ1-6; D uncertain. Germline V CDR1 and CDR2: SGHTA, FQGNSA. There are 16 residues in the CDR3. With 5 bases removed from V and 0 bases from J, the gap between germline ends came to 11 bases. As DNA, the CDR3 is TGTGCCAGCAGCCCTGTCCCCTCCTCCTATAATTCACCCCTCCACTTT. As protein: CASSPVPSSYNSPLHF.

CDR3 DNA sequence: TGTGCCAGCAGCACAGGGGGGAGCTCCTACGAGCAGTACTTC. Its translation: CASSTGGSSYEQYF. This rearrangement joins TRBV11-3 to TRBJ2-7, with 8 bases matching TRBD1. CDR3 length equals 14 residues. J gave up 0 bases and V 5 bases, and 3 bases lay outside the gene matches. The germline CDR1 and CDR2 sequences are SGHNT and YENEEA.

The sample holds one count of this clone. CDR3 sequence: CASRSGGGYTF. The CDR3, as DNA: TGTGCCAGCAGGTCAGGGGGGGGCTACACCTTC. The rearrangement joins TRBV12-3 or TRBV12-4 to TRBJ1-2, with 7 bases lining up with TRBD1. The CDR3 length is 11 residues. The ends lost 6 bases at V and 8 bases at J; junction bases unmatched: 3.

This clone occurred once. This chain joins TRBV7-2 and TRBJ2-4, with 8 nucleotides matching TRBD1. CDR1 and CDR2 from the germline V gene are SGHTA and FQGNSA. J lost 3 bases, V lost 2 bases, and 6 bases had no gene match. The length of the CDR3 is 16 residues. In DNA form, the CDR3 reads TGTGCCAGCAGCTTAACCGGGACAGGAGGCAAAAACATTCAGTACTTC. Protein sequence: CASSLTGTGGKNIQYF.

The chain uses TRBV7-2 and TRBJ2-1; 11 nucleotides agree with TRBD2. The CDR3 loop spans 16 amino acids. The V segment lost 2 bases and the J segment 5 bases; nucleotides outside the gene matches: 5. Germline loops: CDR1 SGHTA, CDR2 FQGNSA. CDR3 in DNA: TGTGCCAGCAGCTTAACTAGCGGGGGCTGGGACAATGAGCAGTTCTTC. It yields the protein CASSLTSGGWDNEQFF.

J is TRBJ2-3 and V is TRBV19; TRBD2 matches at 13 bases. Germline values: CDR1 LNHDA, CDR2 SQIVND (reference sequence). V gave up 9 bases and J gave up 4 bases; unmatched junction bases: 7. The CDR3 consists of 15 residues. This CDR3 is CASTSGRAEADTQYF. Here the CDR3 DNA reads TGTGCCAGCACTAGCGGGAGGGCCGAGGCAGATACGCAGTATTTT.

This clone was seen only once. This chain joins TRBV28 and TRBJ1-3; 9 nucleotides agree with TRBD1. V trimming: 6 bases; J trimming: 2 bases; junction bases outside the gene matches: 5. The CDR3 is made up of 15 amino acids. Germline V gene sequence: CDR1 MDHEN, CDR2 SYDVKM. CDR3 coding DNA: TGTGCCAGCAGGGACAGGGGACAGACTGGAAACACCATATATTTT. Its protein is CASRDRGQTGNTIYF.

The V and J genes are TRBV3-1 (or the pseudogene TRBV3-2) and TRBJ2-5; 7 bases map to TRBD1. The V and J ends lost 3 bases and 3 bases, in that order; junction bases with no gene match: 4. The CDR3 is made up of 14 amino acids. Germline CDR1 and CDR2: LGHDT and YNNKEL (reference sequence). This chain's CDR3 is CASSHRQGKETQYF. CDR3 bases: TGTGCCAGCAGCCACCGACAGGGCAAAGAGACCCAGTACTTC.